The clone carrying this T cell receptor beta chain came up once. Using immunoSEQ multiplex PCR, the repertoire was profiled, and TCRdb retains in-frame clones only, with some absent. Here the sample spans about 400,000 clones, around nine tenths being singletons. The treatment here: some 20 received Ad26.COV2.S at low or high dose, single or two shots; a few received placebo; per-sample allocation not given. Collection of samples fell on day 63 after the first vaccine or placebo injection. Boston supplied an adult donor aged 18-55 years. The record originates from a study of Ad26.COV2.S vaccination and SARS-CoV-2 variants. About the study: Ad26.COV2.S arm of COV1001 included the donor. Donor got 5x10^10 or 1x10^11 viral particles of Ad26.COV2.S.

Germline CDR1 MNHNY, CDR2 SVGAGI (reference sequence). V shed 6 bases, J shed 3 bases, and the junction held 8 bases outside the gene matches. CDR3 length equals 15 residues. The clonotype comes from a person between 18 and 65 years old who received the Ad26.COV2.S COVID-19 vaccine or a placebo. Sample: peripheral blood, taken in a trial of Ad26.COV2.S vaccine versus placebo. The rearrangement links TRBV6-6 to TRBJ2-3; 8 nucleotides align to TRBD1. The CDR3 nucleotides read TGTGCCAGCAGCAACCAAGGACAGGGAACAGATACGCAGTATTTT. It translates to CASSNQGQGTDTQYF.